This T cell receptor beta chain derives from a study of T-cell reconstitution after alpha-beta-depleted transplantation in children. This clonotype was detected only a few times. Looked up from germline, CDR1 is SNHLY and CDR2 is FYNNEI. Trimming took 6 bases from V and 4 from J; bases not matched to a gene: 7. This CDR3 contains 15 residues. Preparation of the TCRbeta library was carried out with unique molecular identifiers. TCRdb passed the PCR reads through MiXCR, listing each CDR3 protein once. This table has hundreds of thousands of distinct CDR3 sequences, around a sixth appearing once. The V gene is TRBV2, the J gene TRBJ2-2, with 8 bases lining up with TRBD1. This clonotype originated in a human donor who donated a stem cell graft to a child with acute myeloid leukemia. The source material was PBMCs from the stem cell graft donor, sampled from the stem cell graft. For the CDR3, the DNA is TGTGCCAGCAGCCTAGACAGGGGTCCCACCGGGGAGCTGTTTTTT. This encodes CASSLDRGPTGELFF.